These 17 T cell receptor beta chains originate from one sample sequenced in a study of blood T cell repertoires in COVID-19. Clones were read by immunoSEQ multiplex PCR, and TCRdb kept only the in-frame ones, dropping some. The table lists about 100,000 clones, over 80% of them singletons. Sequenced: peripheral blood. The receptors come from a man in his forties or fifties with active or convalescent COVID-19.

The CDR3 coding sequence is TGTGCCAGCAGTGAGGGACAGGGGGTCGCTGAAGCTTTCTTT. Translation gives CASSEGQGVAEAFF. The chain has TRBV2 and TRBJ1-1, with 11 bases that match TRBD1. With V trimmed by 3 bases and J by 6 bases, 3 bases remained unmatched. There are 14 residues in the CDR3. Per germline, CDR1 SNHLY and CDR2 FYNNEI.

The CDR3 region is CASSYSGLSNSPLHF. CDR3 bases: TGTGCCAGCAGTTACTCGGGACTATCCAATTCACCCCTCCACTTT. This chain joins TRBV6-5 and TRBJ1-6, with TRBD1 as a possible D gene (5 bases). V lost 0 bases to trimming and J lost 7 bases, with 10 bases between them. Germline values: CDR1 MNHEY, CDR2 SVGAGI. The CDR3 runs 15 residues.

The chain combines TRBV3-1 (or the pseudogene TRBV3-2) with TRBJ2-7; no clear D gene. Trimming pared 1 base from V and 2 bases from J, leaving 6 bases between. There are 13 residues in the CDR3. Germline loops: CDR1 LGHDT, CDR2 YNNKEL (reference sequence). This chain's CDR3 is CASSQGLPYEQYF. CDR3 bases: TGTGCCAGCAGCCAAGGACTGCCCTACGAGCAGTACTTC.

The CDR3 is CASSSTDRATFF. CDR3 DNA: TGTGCCAGCAGTTCGACGGACAGAGCTACTTTCTTT. The rearrangement joins TRBV28 to TRBJ1-1; weak D call: TRBD1 (6 bases). V lost 4 bases to trimming and J lost 12 bases, with 15 bases between them. Germline values: CDR1 MDHEN, CDR2 SYDVKM. This CDR3 is 12 amino acids long.

This chain links TRBV9 with TRBJ2-1; perhaps TRBD2 as D (5 bases). V was clipped by 4 bases and J by 8 bases, with 13 bases between them. This CDR3 is built from 13 residues. Germline V gene lookup returns CDR1 SGDLS and CDR2 YYNGEE. The CDR3 sequence: CASSPELGDEQFF. DNA for the CDR3: TGTGCCAGCAGCCCCGAACTAGGAGATGAGCAGTTCTTC.

The chain combines TRBV10-3 with TRBJ2-7; D is perhaps TRBD2 (5 bases). Trimming removed 0 bases from V and 2 bases from J, with 11 bases in between. CDR1 and CDR2 (germline): ENHRY, SYGVKD. There are 15 residues in the CDR3. CDR3 in amino acids: CAISESRDGAYEQYF. Here the CDR3 DNA reads TGTGCCATCAGTGAGTCACGTGACGGGGCCTACGAGCAGTACTTC.

This clone has only one observation. The V gene is TRBV4-1, the J gene TRBJ2-7; 8 bases agree with TRBD1. With V trimmed by 2 bases and J by 0 bases, 3 bases remained unmatched. Looked up from germline, CDR1 is MGHRA and CDR2 is YSYEKL. The CDR3 has 15 residues. CDR3 sequence (DNA): TGCGCCAGCAGCCAAACAGGGGGAAGCTCCTACGAGCAGTACTTC. Protein: CASSQTGGSSYEQYF.

The gene calls are TRBV9 and TRBJ2-1; maybe TRBD2 (5 bases). In germline, CDR1 is SGDLS, CDR2 YYNGEE. V lost 4 bases to trimming and J lost 5 bases, with 16 bases between them. There are 15 residues in the CDR3. CDR3 loop: CASSQLVSIHNEQFF. CDR3 coding DNA: TGTGCCAGCAGCCAACTAGTCTCCATTCACAATGAGCAGTTCTTC.

This chain links TRBV6-6 with TRBJ2-7, with a possible D match to TRBD2 (5 bases). The CDR3 is made up of 15 amino acids. V lost 0 bases, J lost 3 bases, and 12 bases lay in between. Germline V gene data show CDR1 as MNHNY and CDR2 as SVGAGI (reference sequence). The CDR3 bases are TGTGCCAGCAGTTACTCTAGGGTAGCGCACTACGAGCAGTACTTC. The encoded protein is CASSYSRVAHYEQYF.

V gene TRBV21-1 combines with J gene TRBJ1-1; the table names TRBD1, a call not compared with the DNA. TRBV21-1 is designated a pseudogene. This CDR3 is built from 16 residues. The CDR3 spells CASSNRQGPRNTEAFF. Here the CDR3 DNA reads TGTGCCAGCAGCAACCGACAGGGCCCGCGGAACACTGAAGCTTTCTTT.

This clone came up once. The chain couples TRBV5-1 to TRBJ1-1; the match to TRBD1 covers 9 bases. Germline CDR1 and CDR2: SGHRS and YFSETQ. The CDR3 is 14 amino acids. The ends lost 2 bases at V and 5 bases at J; junction bases unmatched: 4. The CDR3 spells CASSLGTGSTEAFF. CDR3 DNA: TGCGCCAGCAGCTTAGGGACAGGGAGTACTGAAGCTTTCTTT.

CDR3: CASSATDTGANVLTF. In DNA form, the CDR3 reads TGTGCCAGCAGTGCTACAGACACTGGGGCCAACGTCCTGACTTTC. This rearrangement joins TRBV28 to TRBJ2-6; D gene unclear. With 5 bases removed from V and 2 bases from J, the gap between germline ends came to 10 bases. CDR3 length: 15 residues. The V gene's germline CDR1 is MDHEN and CDR2 SYDVKM.

V gene TRBV7-8 combines with J gene TRBJ2-3; 9 nucleotides line up with TRBD2. The germline V gene encodes CDR1 SGHVS and CDR2 FQNEAQ. V was clipped by 5 bases and J by 3 bases; unmatched bases: 9. The CDR3 runs to 16 residues. The CDR3 spells CASSPPNSGSTDTQYF. The CDR3 bases are TGTGCCAGCAGCCCCCCCAATAGCGGGAGTACAGATACGCAGTATTTT. Variable domain in full (rest from reference TRBV7-8 and TRBJ2-3): GAGVSQSPRYKVAKRGQDVALRCDPISGHVSLFWYQQALGQGPEFLTYFQNEAQLDKSGLPSDRFFAERPEGSVSTLKIQRTQQEDSAVYLCASSPPNSGSTDTQYFGPGTRLTVL.

The chain joins TRBV7-3 to TRBJ2-3, with TRBD2 as a possible D gene (5 bases). From germline, CDR1 is SGHTA and CDR2 FQGTGA. The CDR3 is 13 residues long. Deletions cut 2 bases from V and 6 bases from J, with 9 bases between. The CDR3 loop reads CASSLSPGDTQYF. The CDR3 DNA follows: TGTGCCAGCAGCTTATCCCCGGGGGATACGCAGTATTTT.

The genes are TRBV25-1 and TRBJ2-5; a weak D match, TRBD2 (6 bases). The CDR3 totals 15 residues. The V gene lost 8 bases and the J gene lost 4 bases, with 20 bases spanning the gap. Germline CDR1 is MGHDK and CDR2 is SYGVNS. DNA of the CDR3: TGTGCCAGCCGGGGGACCGCCGGACTCGCAGAGACCCAGTACTTC. This sequence encodes CASRGTAGLAETQYF.

A single count supports this clone. The CDR3, as DNA: TGTGCTAGTGGAGCGAACACTGAAGCTTTCTTT. Its translation is CASGANTEAFF. The chain is built from TRBV12-5 and TRBJ1-1, with D unclear. Between the trimmed V and J ends, which lost 6 bases and 1 base, there was a span of 3 bases. The CDR3 is 11 amino acids. Germline-derived CDR1 and CDR2 are LGHNT and FRNRAP.

In this sample, this clone turned up once. The gene calls are TRBV3-1 (or the pseudogene TRBV3-2) and TRBJ2-7; 12 bases match TRBD2. CDR1 and CDR2 from the germline V gene are LGHDT and YNNKEL (reference sequence). This CDR3 region has 18 residues. V gave up 0 bases and J gave up 5 bases; unmatched junction bases: 11. The CDR3 sequence: CASSQETSGSWGSHEQYF. CDR3 nucleotides: TGTGCCAGCAGCCAAGAGACTAGCGGGAGTTGGGGGTCCCACGAGCAGTACTTC.